A single sample gave rise to the 10 T cell receptor beta chains below, sequenced in a study of shared clonotypes between healthy human individuals. In the naive CD8 group, cells lacked CD45RO and were positively selected for CCR7, so terminally differentiated effector memory CD45RA+ cells were left out. Profiled with immunoSEQ multiplex PCR; TCRdb holds only in-frame clones, not every one. The sample contains roughly 2.1 million clones, roughly 91% of which appear only once. The specimen was naive CD8+ T cells from PBMCs. The source of these receptors is a man aged 18 to 35 in good health. Some clones in this sample may be carry-over from other donors' samples.

The chain couples TRBV9 to TRBJ2-3; the D gene is possibly TRBD1 (5 bases). Trimming pared 3 bases from V and 0 bases from J, leaving 17 bases between. Per germline, CDR1 SGDLS and CDR2 YYNGEE. CDR3 length: 17 amino acids. CDR3 DNA sequence: TGTGCCAGCAGCGCTATAGCCAGGGCCTCAAGCACAGATACGCAGTATTTT. Amino acids: CASSAIARASSTDTQYF.

The chain couples TRBV29-1 to TRBJ1-2; TRBD1 might be the D (5 bases). The CDR3 contains 22 residues. CDR1 and CDR2 from the germline V gene are SQVTM and ANQGSEA. Trimming removed 1 base from V and 5 bases from J, with 38 bases in between. As DNA, the CDR3 is TGCAGCGTTGAAGGGTGGACACAGTTCGAACTATGGCTACACCCGCGGACGTATGGCTACACCTTC. It is translated as CSVEGWTQFELWLHPRTYGYTF.

The genes are TRBV7-9 and TRBJ2-3, with D possibly matching TRBD2 (5 bases). The V end lost 3 bases, the J end lost 2 bases, and 12 bases lay between the germline ends. There are 15 residues in the CDR3. Germline lookup yields CDR1 SEHNR and CDR2 FQNEAQ (reference sequence). The CDR3 region is CASSLAGEPTDTQYF. In DNA form, the CDR3 reads TGTGCCAGCAGCTTGGCGGGCGAGCCCACAGATACGCAGTATTTT. The full variable domain, its missing parts supplied by reference TRBV7-9 and TRBJ2-3, is DTGVSQNPRHKITKRGQNVTFRCDPISEHNRLYWYRQTLGQGPEFLTYFQNEAQLEKSRLLSDRFSAERPKGSFSTLEIQRTEQGDSAMYLCASSLAGEPTDTQYFGPGTRLTVL.

In its sample, this clone was seen once. The rearrangement joins TRBV2 to TRBJ1-2, with D perhaps TRBD1 (5 bases). Trimming left V 6 bases short and J 8 bases short, with 16 bases between. This CDR3 contains 13 residues. Germline assignment: CDR1 SNHLY and CDR2 FYNNEI. The CDR3 coding sequence is TGTGCCAGCAGGGATTTAGGGGTGGAAGGCTACACCTTC. Protein: CASRDLGVEGYTF.

This chain uses TRBV2 with TRBJ2-7; D is unresolved. The CDR3 sequence is 17 residues long. V gave up 3 bases and J gave up 3 bases, with 21 bases separating them. Germline-derived CDR1 and CDR2 are SNHLY and FYNNEI. CDR3 sequence reads: CASSESGTHWAYYEQYF. The CDR3 nucleotides read TGTGCCAGCAGTGAGTCTGGCACCCACTGGGCATACTACGAGCAGTACTTC.

J is TRBJ2-7 and V is TRBV28; a possible D gene is TRBD2 (6 bases). The CDR3 consists of 11 residues. Trimming left V 5 bases short and J 7 bases short, with 9 bases between. From germline, CDR1 is MDHEN and CDR2 SYDVKM. This chain's CDR3 is CASSTGSEQYF. The CDR3 region has the DNA TGTGCCAGCAGTACCGGGAGTGAGCAGTACTTC.

V and J are TRBV19 and TRBJ2-2; D not resolved. This CDR3 has 14 amino acids. Trimming took 7 bases from V and 6 from J, leaving 15 bases between them. Germline V CDR1 and CDR2: LNHDA, SQIVND (reference sequence). The CDR3 region has the DNA TGTGCCAGTAACCCCACTCCCCGGGCCGGGGAGCTGTTTTTT. It yields the protein CASNPTPRAGELFF.

V gene TRBV6-1 combines with J gene TRBJ1-1; D ambiguous. Germline lookup yields CDR1 MNHNS and CDR2 SASEGT. This CDR3 has 12 amino acids. V lost 4 bases and J lost 5, with 8 bases in between. The CDR3, as DNA: TGTGCCAGCAGTGTTTACACGACTGAAGCTTTCTTT. Protein sequence: CASSVYTTEAFF.

V gene TRBV6-5 combines with J gene TRBJ2-7; 10 bases fit TRBD2. The CDR3 has 16 amino acids. In germline, CDR1 is MNHEY, CDR2 SVGAGI. The V segment lost 0 bases and the J segment 5 bases; nucleotides outside the gene matches: 7. The CDR3 protein is CASSYSVSGRLDEQYF. The CDR3 DNA reads TGTGCCAGCAGTTACTCGGTTAGCGGGAGGCTCGACGAGCAGTACTTC.

This chain joins TRBV10-1 and TRBJ2-2; D gene unclear. Germline V gives CDR1 WNHNN, CDR2 SYGVQD (reference sequence). V lost 5 bases and J 3 bases, leaving 10 bases between the germline ends. The CDR3 has 14 residues. This CDR3 is CASSPGPHTGELFF. The CDR3 DNA reads as TGCGCCAGCAGTCCTGGACCCCACACCGGGGAGCTGTTTTTT.